The 5 T cell receptor beta chains presented below share a single source sample, sequenced in a study of identical twins. MiXCR was run by TCRdb on the 5' RACE reads, yielding one entry per CDR3 protein. The sample includes 690,000 or so distinct CDR3 sequences, approximately 6% of them seen just once. Sequencing was performed on naive T cells sorted from blood. These receptors were collected from a man younger than 30 in good health.

This clonotype was seen a few times. V is TRBV6-1 and J is TRBJ2-2; maybe TRBD1 (6 bases). Trimming stripped 6 bases from V and 0 bases from J, with 14 bases between. Germline V gene data show CDR1 as MNHNS and CDR2 as SASEGT. This CDR3 region has 16 residues. The CDR3 sequence: CASRRAGTSNTGELFF. The DNA of the CDR3 is TGTGCCAGCAGGCGAGCCGGGACATCGAACACCGGGGAGCTGTTTTTT.

The chain is built from TRBV29-1 and TRBJ2-1; D gene ambiguous. The CDR3 covers 12 residues. Trimming removed 4 bases at V and 6 bases at J, with 10 bases between. Germline CDR1 is SQVTM and CDR2 is ANQGSEA. The CDR3 nucleotides read TGCAGCGTTGCCGCGAGTTCCAATGAGCAGTTCTTC. The encoded protein is CSVAASSNEQFF.

This clonotype was seen more than once but under ten times. The chain links TRBV7-9 to TRBJ2-4; TRBD1 agrees at 11 bases. Germline trimming cut 5 bases from V and 0 bases from J; bases unmatched to any gene: 3. The germline gives CDR1 SEHNR, CDR2 FQNEAQ (reference sequence). The CDR3 has 16 amino acids. The CDR3: CASSPGQGVAKNIQYF. In DNA form, the CDR3 reads TGTGCCAGCAGCCCGGGACAGGGGGTAGCCAAAAACATTCAGTACTTC.

The genes are TRBV28 and TRBJ2-5; possible D gene TRBD2, 6 bases. Trimming stripped 1 base from V and 2 bases from J, with 11 bases between. CDR1 MDHEN and CDR2 SYDVKM come from the germline V gene. The CDR3 extends over 15 amino acids. The CDR3 DNA reads as TGTGCCAGCAGTTTATCGTGGGGGGAACAAGAGACCCAGTACTTC. It yields the protein CASSLSWGEQETQYF.

This clonotype was detected a few times. The chain uses TRBV20-1 and TRBJ1-2; D unresolved. The CDR3 is 15 amino acids. Per germline, CDR1 DFQATT and CDR2 SNEGSKA (reference sequence). V lost 4 bases and J lost 2, with 17 bases in between. The CDR3 DNA reads as TGCAGTGCTACCCCCTGGTCCAGGACGAACTATGGCTACACCTTC. It encodes CSATPWSRTNYGYTF.